The rows below give T cell receptor beta chains drawn from one sample of a study of cytomegalovirus exposure and HLA in healthy donors. Libraries were prepared by immunoSEQ multiplex PCR; TCRdb keeps only in-frame clonotypes and omits some of them. Of around 95,000 clones listed, around 73% were seen once; the top ten hold over 3.5%. The sample was PBMCs. The receptors originated from a woman in her thirties or forties in good health and CMV-seropositive. The CDR3 runs from the conserved cysteine through the conserved F or W. A D gene is named only where the DNA matches it firmly. Clone size is stated in some rows and not others, as once, few, many or a class when expanded.

NA,TRBJ2-1,TRBV7-9,NA,14,TGTGCCAGCAGCTTAGGGGGCTACTACAATGAGCAGTTCTTC,CASSLGGYYNEQFF
NA,TRBJ2-5,TRBV2,few,12,TGTGCCAGCAGTGCCCTACAAGAGACCCAGTACTTC,CASSALQETQYF
NA,TRBJ2-5,TRBV4-1,NA,16,TGCGCCAGCAGCCAAGATGGTAGAACGGGTCAAGAGACCCAGTACTTC,CASSQDGRTGQETQYF
TRBD1,TRBJ2-7,TRBV5-1,NA,14,TGCGCCAGCAGCTTCGGGGACAGGGCAAACGAGCAGTACTTC,CASSFGDRANEQYF
TRBD2,TRBJ2-7,TRBV7-9,once,15,TGTGCCAGCTCGCCCTCCGGTAGCGGGAGAGGAGAGCAGTACTTC,CASSPSGSGRGEQYF
TRBD2,TRBJ2-3,TRBV5-4,NA,18,TGTGCCAGCAGCTTGGGGGGGACTAGCGGGAGGGCGGTAGATACGCAGTATTTT,CASSLGGTSGRAVDTQYF
NA,TRBJ2-1,TRBV29-1,NA,16,TGCAGCGTTGCTCACCAAGGCGGTAGCTCCTACAATGAGCAGTTCTTC,CSVAHQGGSSYNEQFF
TRBD1,TRBJ1-5,TRBV19,few,14,TGTGCCAGTAGTTTCGGGACAGCGCGAGGGGCCCAGCATTTT,CASSFGTARGAQHF
TRBD1,TRBJ2-4,TRBV2,NA,16,TGTGCCAGCAGCGCGCCCGGGACAGGCAGGCGGAACATTCAGTACTTC,CASSAPGTGRRNIQYF
NA,TRBJ1-1,TRBV2,NA,13,TGTGCCAGCAGACTGGGAGTAAACACTGAAGCTTTCTTT,CASRLGVNTEAFF
NA,TRBJ1-2,TRBV9,NA,15,TGTGCCAGCAGCGTAACGAGGGATGTGAACTATGGCTACACCTTC,CASSVTRDVNYGYTF
TRBD2,TRBJ2-1,TRBV10-1,NA,17,TGCGCCAGCAGTGAGTCGCCGGGGGGGTTCGGTGACAATGAGCAGTTCTTC,CASSESPGGFGDNEQFF
NA,TRBJ2-5,TRBV19,NA,14,TGTGCCAGTAGTGTTGGGACAAACCAAGAGACCCAGTACTTC,CASSVGTNQETQYF
NA,TRBJ2-2,TRBV27,NA,15,TGTGCCAGCAGTTTCCTCCCCCGGAGGACCGGGGAGCTGTTTTTT,CASSFLPRRTGELFF
NA,TRBJ2-7,TRBV7-9,NA,14,TGTGCCAGCAGCCATCGGGACACAACCTACGAGCAGTACTTC,CASSHRDTTYEQYF
TRBD2,TRBJ2-2,TRBV11-3,NA,15,TGTGCCAGCAGCGATCTAGCGGCGAACACCGGGGAGCTGTTTTTT,CASSDLAANTGELFF
TRBD2,TRBJ2-3,TRBV9,NA,15,TGTGCCAGCAGCGTAGACAGCGGGGGCACAGATACGCAGTATTTT,CASSVDSGGTDTQYF
TRBD2,TRBJ2-2,TRBV2,NA,16,TGTGCCAGCAGTCTGGAGAGCGGGAGGCCCACCGGGGAGCTGTTTTTT,CASSLESGRPTGELFF
TRBD1,TRBJ1-2,TRBV27,NA,17,TGTGCCAGCAGTTTCTTGACAGGGAACCTTCCTAACTATGGCTACACCTTC,CASSFLTGNLPNYGYTF
TRBD2,TRBJ2-7,TRBV19,NA,18,TGTGCCAGTAGTATATCACCGAAACGTAGCGGGAGGGGGTACGAGCAGTACTTC,CASSISPKRSGRGYEQYF
NA,TRBJ2-1,TRBV7-6,few,18,TGTGCCAGCAGCTTATACGCAACGACTCTCAGCTCCTACAATGAGCAGTTCTTC,CASSLYATTLSSYNEQFF
NA,TRBJ1-1,TRBV11-2,once,14,TGTGCCAGCAGCTTAGGGACACCTAACACTGAAGCTTTCTTT,CASSLGTPNTEAFF
NA,TRBJ2-1,TRBV10-2,NA,14,TGCGCCAGCAGTGACAGGGATAACTACAATGAGCAGTTCTTC,CASSDRDNYNEQFF
TRBD2,TRBJ2-1,TRBV5-4,once,18,TGTGCCAGCAGCTTCGGACTAGCGGGAGGACCCGTAAACAATGAGCAGTTCTTC,CASSFGLAGGPVNNEQFF
NA,TRBJ2-2,TRBV6-5,NA,13,TGTGCCAGCAGTTACCTAGCAACCGGGGAGCTGTTTTTT,CASSYLATGELFF
NA,TRBJ2-1,TRBV7-9,NA,13,TGTGCCAGCAGCTTGGGGGCCCTGAATGAGCAGTTCTTC,CASSLGALNEQFF
TRBD1,TRBJ1-1,TRBV29-1,NA,12,TGCAGCGTTGGACAGGGGAACACTGAAGCTTTCTTT,CSVGQGNTEAFF
NA,TRBJ1-5,TRBV27,NA,14,TGTGCCAGCAGCTGGACGGGGGGAAATCAGCCCCAGCATTTT,CASSWTGGNQPQHF
TRBD2,TRBJ2-1,TRBV25-1,NA,14,TGTGCCAGCAGTAGGTCTAGCGGGTACAATGAGCAGTTCTTC,CASSRSSGYNEQFF
NA,TRBJ2-3,TRBV5-8,few,14,TGTGCCAGCAGCTTTGGACAGAGCACAGATACGCAGTATTTT,CASSFGQSTDTQYF
TRBD2,TRBJ2-2,TRBV5-1,NA,16,TGCGCCAGCAGCTCGGGACTAGCGGGAGGGGCCGGGGAGCTGTTTTTT,CASSSGLAGGAGELFF
TRBD2,TRBJ2-1,TRBV5-1,NA,16,TGCGCCAGCAGCTCAATGACTAGCGGGAGTTCATCTGAGCAGTTCTTC,CASSSMTSGSSSEQFF
TRBD1,TRBJ1-4,TRBV6-1,once,13,TGTGCCAGCAGCGCCGGGACAGGGCAAAAACTGTTTTTT,CASSAGTGQKLFF
TRBD2,TRBJ2-1,TRBV6-4,few,14,TGTGCCAGCAGTGGCGGGAGCTCCTACAATGAGCAGTTCTTC,CASSGGSSYNEQFF
NA,TRBJ2-1,TRBV11-2,NA,13,TGTGCCAGCAGCTTAGGCCCCTCCGACAAACAGTTCTTC,CASSLGPSDKQFF
TRBD1,TRBJ2-7,TRBV2,NA,12,TGTGCCAGCCAGACAGGGACCTACGAGCAGTACTTC,CASQTGTYEQYF
TRBD2,TRBJ2-2,TRBV11-1,NA,15,TGTGCCAGCAGCTTATTAGCGGGAGGCACCGGGGAGCTGTTTTTT,CASSLLAGGTGELFF
NA,TRBJ1-1,TRBV5-1,NA,14,TGCGCCAGCAGTTTTTCCGCCGCGGGAACTGAAGCTTTCTTT,CASSFSAAGTEAFF
TRBD2,TRBJ2-3,TRBV7-6,NA,15,TGTGCCAGCAGCTTACTAGCGGGAGAAGCAGATACGCAGTATTTT,CASSLLAGEADTQYF
NA,TRBJ2-3,TRBV20-1,NA,11,TGCAGTGCTAAGGACAGCGATACGCAGTATTTT,CSAKDSDTQYF
TRBD1,TRBJ1-2,TRBV5-1,once,14,TGCGCCAGCAGCTGGGGGACAGGGGCGCAAGGCTACACCTTC,CASSWGTGAQGYTF
TRBD1,TRBJ1-2,TRBV11-2,NA,18,TGTGCCAGCAGCTCGAGGGGGACAGGGGAGGATATCCTCGTCGACTACACCTTC,CASSSRGTGEDILVDYTF
NA,TRBJ2-1,TRBV6-1,NA,17,TGTGCCAGCAGTGAAAACTTAGGGGGGGTAGGAAGGAATGAGCAGTTCTTC,CASSENLGGVGRNEQFF
NA,TRBJ2-1,TRBV19,NA,16,TGTGCCAGTAGTATGGTCTCGCGCCCCTCCTACAATGAGCAGTTCTTC,CASSMVSRPSYNEQFF
TRBD1,TRBJ1-5,TRBV6-5,NA,16,TGTGCCAGCAGTTACCGGGCGAGACAGGGGACATGGCCCCAGCATTTT,CASSYRARQGTWPQHF
NA,TRBJ2-1,TRBV6-5,NA,15,TGTGCCAGCAGTTACTCCCTAGCTGGGTACAATGAGCAGTTCTTC,CASSYSLAGYNEQFF